One T cell receptor (beta chain) is described in this entry. TCRdb keeps only in-frame clones here, not all; method: immunoSEQ multiplex PCR. In the table there are roughly 79,000 clones, more than 70% of which are singletons. This sample was included in a study of blood T cell repertoires in COVID-19. The junction had 5 bases not matched to a gene; V was cut back by 4 bases and J by 6 bases. The length of the CDR3 is 15 residues. Per the germline V gene, CDR1 is SGDLS and CDR2 is YYNGEE. The clonotype originates from a man aged 55 to 69 with active or convalescent COVID-19. What was sequenced was peripheral blood. The chain uses TRBV9 and TRBJ2-1; 12 bases align to TRBD1. CDR3 amino acids: CASSTGTGGFNEQFF. The CDR3 nucleotides are TGTGCCAGCAGCACGGGGACAGGGGGCTTCAATGAGCAGTTCTTC.